Each of the 21 T cell receptor beta chains below was sequenced from the same sample in a study of cytomegalovirus exposure and HLA in healthy donors. The PCR employed 60 Vbeta primers together with 13 Jbeta primers. Repertoires were generated with immunoSEQ multiplex PCR, while TCRdb's copy carries only in-frame clones and drops some. Of around 140,000 clones listed, 76% were seen once; the top ten hold less than 2%. Sample: PBMCs. Receptors were obtained from a female donor in good health and CMV-seropositive.

This chain uses TRBV25-1 with TRBJ2-5; D possibly corresponds to TRBD1 (5 bases). The J call is in doubt because the DNA end fits TRBJ2-7 better. Germline V gives CDR1 MGHDK, CDR2 SYGVNS. This CDR3 is 15 amino acids long. The CDR3 sequence: CASSAAGSSSYEQYF. Here the CDR3 DNA reads TGTGCCAGCAGTGCCGCAGGGTCGAGCTCCTACGAGCAGTACTTC.

The V gene is TRBV6-5, the J gene TRBJ2-5; maybe TRBD1 (5 bases). The assigned J gene may be wrong: the sequence end matches TRBJ2-7 better. The CDR3 covers 13 residues. From germline, CDR1 is MNHEY and CDR2 SVGAGI. In DNA form, the CDR3 reads TGTGCCGCAATAGGGGTTCGTTCCCACGAGCAGTACTTC. This encodes CAAIGVRSHEQYF.

The chain employs TRBV10-1 and TRBJ2-3; TRBD1 matches 10 bases. The J segment lost 2 bases and the V segment lost 10 bases, leaving 3 bases of the junction unmatched. This CDR3 is 13 amino acids long. Germline values: CDR1 WNHNN, CDR2 SYGVQD (reference sequence). The CDR3 region has the DNA TGCGCCACCGGGACAGGGGTCACAGATACGCAGTATTTT. Its protein is CATGTGVTDTQYF.

A few counts support this clone. The chain is built from TRBV2 and TRBJ2-2, with a tentative D call TRBD1 (5 bases). In germline, CDR1 is SNHLY, CDR2 FYNNEI. The V gene lost 7 bases and the J gene lost 0 bases, with 15 bases spanning the gap. This CDR3 region has 16 residues. CDR3 in amino acids: CASTLGQLANTGELFF. CDR3 nucleotide sequence: TGTGCCAGCACCTTGGGGCAGCTTGCGAACACCGGGGAGCTGTTTTTT.

This clone came up a few times. V gene TRBV28 combines with J gene TRBJ2-3; D possibly corresponds to TRBD2 (5 bases). Trimming took off 8 bases at V and 4 bases at J, with 13 bases between the two ends. The CDR3 is 13 amino acids. Germline-derived CDR1 and CDR2 are MDHEN and SYDVKM. The chain's CDR3 is CASVSGFADTQYF. Written as DNA, the CDR3 is TGTGCCAGCGTATCGGGATTTGCAGATACGCAGTATTTT.

The chain uses TRBV7-3 and TRBJ2-3, with 14 bases that match TRBD2. CDR3 length: 16 amino acids. The ends lost 4 bases at V and 6 bases at J; junction bases unmatched: 6. Germline V gives CDR1 SGHTA, CDR2 FQGTGA. The CDR3 sequence: CASSSRLAGGLDTQYF. The CDR3 DNA is TGTGCCAGCAGCTCGCGACTAGCGGGGGGGCTTGATACGCAGTATTTT.

The V gene is TRBV11-3, the J gene TRBJ2-1, with 7 bases identical to TRBD2. J was trimmed by 0 bases and V by 5 bases; bases with no gene match: 4. Germline lookup yields CDR1 SGHNT and CDR2 YENEEA. There are 15 residues in the CDR3. CDR3 protein: CASSQTSSSYNEQFF. The DNA of the CDR3 is TGTGCCAGCAGCCAGACTAGCAGCTCCTACAATGAGCAGTTCTTC.

This chain links TRBV7-9 with TRBJ1-1; D is possibly TRBD1 (5 bases). CDR3 length equals 15 residues. The germline V gene has CDR1 SEHNR and CDR2 FQNEAQ (reference sequence). V was clipped by 5 bases and J by 6 bases, with 19 bases between them. The CDR3 DNA sequence: TGTGCCAGCAGCCTCGACCCCCCAGGGTCCCCTGAAGCTTTCTTT. As protein: CASSLDPPGSPEAFF.

The chain uses TRBV19 and TRBJ2-7, with D tentatively TRBD2 (5 bases). This CDR3 has 13 amino acids. The germline CDR1 and CDR2 sequences are LNHDA and SQIVND (reference sequence). Trimming shortened V by 5 bases and J by 2 bases, and 10 bases separated the two germline ends. In nucleotides, the CDR3 is TGTGCCAGTAGTTACGGACTGGCCTACGAGCAGTACTTC. This translates into CASSYGLAYEQYF.

V gene TRBV2 combines with J gene TRBJ2-1; 10 bases are shared with TRBD1. The ends lost 6 bases at V and 8 bases at J; junction bases unmatched: 10. Per the germline V gene, CDR1 is SNHLY and CDR2 is FYNNEI. CDR3 length equals 15 residues. The CDR3 DNA reads as TGTGCCAGCAGCATCCGGGACAGGGGTGATCATGAGCAGTTCTTC. Residues: CASSIRDRGDHEQFF.

V usage is TRBV7-2 and J usage is TRBJ2-3; no clear D. The germline gives CDR1 SGHTA, CDR2 FQGNSA. V lost 0 bases and J lost 0, with 7 bases in between. This CDR3 spans 15 amino acids. CDR3 region: CASSLAELSTDTQYF. CDR3 DNA sequence: TGTGCCAGCAGCTTAGCGGAGCTCAGCACAGATACGCAGTATTTT.

Of note for this clone: Other nucleotide sequences in the sample specify the same CDR3. The gene calls are TRBV29-1 and TRBJ1-4; D remains ambiguous. Germline V gene sequence: CDR1 SQVTM, CDR2 ANQGSEA. Trimming pared 4 bases from V and 5 bases from J, leaving 8 bases between. The CDR3 length is 12 residues. The CDR3 protein is CSVGQPNEKLFF. Written as DNA, the CDR3 is TGCAGCGTTGGGCAACCCAATGAAAAACTGTTTTTT.

The chain combines TRBV6-1 with TRBJ2-7; 9 bases line up with TRBD1. The V gene's germline CDR1 is MNHNS and CDR2 SASEGT. There are 11 residues in the CDR3. The CDR3 DNA reads as TGTGCTACGGGACAGGGCTACGAGCAGTACTTC. This gives the protein CATGQGYEQYF.

This clone was detected only once. This chain connects TRBV21-1 to TRBJ2-7; the table's D call TRBD2 went unverified against the DNA. TRBV21-1 constitutes a pseudogene. The CDR3 runs to 21 residues. DNA for the CDR3: TGTGCCAGCAGCAGGCGGGGGCCCGGGACTAGCGGGAGCCATTTCTACTACGAGCAGTACTTC. It translates to CASSRRGPGTSGSHFYYEQYF.

This chain connects TRBV6-5 to TRBJ1-5, with TRBD1 identical over 7 bases. From germline, CDR1 is MNHEY and CDR2 SVGAGI. V was pared by 6 bases and J by 2 bases, with 4 bases of the junction left unmatched. The CDR3 covers 14 residues. CDR3 protein: CASSRQGRNQPQHF. In DNA form, the CDR3 reads TGTGCCAGCAGCCGACAGGGTCGCAATCAGCCCCAGCATTTT.

V and J are TRBV5-1 and TRBJ2-5; D possibly corresponds to TRBD2 (7 bases). Trimming left V 0 bases short and J 4 bases short, with 13 bases between. Germline V lookup: CDR1 SGHRS, CDR2 YFSETQ. The CDR3 sequence is 15 residues long. The CDR3 bases are TGCGCCAGCAGCTTGGTACAGGGAGGGGGAGAGACCCAGTACTTC. This encodes CASSLVQGGGETQYF. The whole variable domain, remainder taken from reference TRBV5-1 and TRBJ2-5, is KAGVTQTPRYLIKTRGQQVTLSCSPISGHRSVSWYQQTPGQGLQFLFEYFSETQRNKGNFPGRFSGRQFSNSRSEMNVSTLELGDSALYLCASSLVQGGGETQYFGPGTRLLVL.

The chain is built from TRBV13 and TRBJ2-7, with TRBD1 matching over 7 bases. The CDR3 spans 15 residues. With 3 bases clipped from V and 6 bases from J, the junction kept 11 bases outside the gene matches. The germline V gene has CDR1 PRHDT and CDR2 FYEKMQ (reference sequence). The CDR3 protein is CASSFHRGRSSEQYF. Written as DNA, the CDR3 is TGTGCCAGCAGCTTCCACAGGGGCCGGTCGAGCGAGCAGTACTTC.

The chain recombines TRBV5-1 with TRBJ2-3, with 7 bases fitting TRBD2. V lost 6 bases to trimming and J lost 0 bases; unmatched junction nucleotides: 4. Germline V gene sequence: CDR1 SGHRS, CDR2 YFSETQ. The CDR3 extends over 14 amino acids. The chain's CDR3 is CASTLADSTDTQYF. CDR3 sequence (DNA): TGCGCCAGCACCCTAGCGGACAGCACAGATACGCAGTATTTT.

The chain is built from TRBV5-1 and TRBJ2-3, with 9 bases identical to TRBD2. Germline trimming cut 4 bases from V and 9 bases from J; bases unmatched to any gene: 12. Germline V lookup: CDR1 SGHRS, CDR2 YFSETQ. There are 15 residues in the CDR3. The DNA of the CDR3 is TGCGCCAGCAGCCAGACTAGCGGAACACAGACCACGCAGTATTTT. Amino acid sequence: CASSQTSGTQTTQYF.

The chain carries TRBV19 and TRBJ1-1, with D tentatively TRBD1 (5 bases). V lost 5 bases and J lost 2, with 12 bases in between. The CDR3 runs to 14 residues. Germline assignment: CDR1 LNHDA and CDR2 SQIVND (reference sequence). CDR3 sequence (DNA): TGTGCCAGTAGTTCAGACAGACTCAACACTGAAGCTTTCTTT. It specifies CASSSDRLNTEAFF.

V and J are TRBV15 and TRBJ2-1; 7 bases are shared with TRBD2. Losses at the gene ends were 5 bases for V and 8 bases for J; bases not matched to a gene: 9. Germline loops: CDR1 LNHNV, CDR2 YYDKDF (reference sequence). This CDR3 spans 14 amino acids. The CDR3 reads CATSSGLGGDEQFF. CDR3 nucleotide sequence: TGTGCCACCAGCTCTGGACTAGGTGGCGATGAGCAGTTCTTC.